The clone carrying this T cell receptor beta chain was seen at least ten times. The data are from a study of spatial heterogeneity in lung cancer. The overall study: Detected beta-chain sequences consistently exceeded alpha-chain sequences. Raw sequencing reads included, on average, more than ten appearances of each unique TCR and UMI combination.

Time point reported: sample taken at primary tumor resection. Whole RNA, isolated from tumor, nontumor lung or frozen PBMC, was sequenced without prior sorting. The donor population consisted of approximately 68 patients with untreated, early-stage non-small cell lung cancer. Germline V CDR1 and CDR2: SGHAT, FQNNGV. The CDR3 spans 14 residues. After removal of 5 bases from V and 7 bases from J, the junction contained 6 bases not matched to a gene. The presence of a unique molecular identifier marked each TCR cDNA molecule. TCRdb reanalysed the 5' RACE reads using MiXCR and keeps one entry per CDR3 protein. This table holds more than 20,000 distinct CDR3 sequences, about 4.6% found once.

This chain joins TRBV11-2 and TRBJ2-2; 8 nucleotides align to TRBD1. The specimen comprised PBMCs, sampled at surgery. This clonotype originated in a male donor with early-stage non-small cell lung cancer. The CDR3 region is CASSVTGGIGELFF. The CDR3 region has the DNA TGTGCCAGCAGCGTTACAGGGGGTATCGGGGAGCTGTTTTTT.